This T cell receptor beta chain was profiled in a study of beta chain features in type 1 diabetes. Study overall: Taken together, all samples contributed nearly 110 million examined sorted cells.

Expressed TCRB transcripts were sequenced because the isolated RNA had all been reverse transcribed beforehand. Sequencing used immunoSEQ multiplex PCR; TCRdb keeps in-frame clones, though not all of them. There are 150,000 or so clones in the sample; approximately 9.1% occur only once, and 2% to 3% lies in the top ten. The CDR3 length is 14 residues. Germline-derived CDR1 and CDR2 are ENHRY and SYGVKD. The germline V and J ends were trimmed by 2 bases and 3 bases, with 8 bases remaining between them. Via CD45RO/CCR7/CD25/CD127/CD95/CD27, cells of the CD4+ naive, central memory, regulatory and stem cell-like memory subsets were sorted. The sample holds a few counts of this clone.

V usage is TRBV10-3 and J usage is TRBJ1-5, with D possibly matching TRBD1 (5 bases). Sequencing used central memory CD4+ T cells from blood. This clonotype originated in a woman aged 18-30 years in good health. The CDR3 coding sequence is TGTGCCATCAGTGAGGGGGGGACCAATCAGCCCCAGCATTTT. Protein product: CAISEGGTNQPQHF.